This T cell receptor beta chain was identified in a study of T-cell reconstitution after alpha-beta-depleted transplantation in children. Worth noting for this clonotype: Its target is not known.

V was pared by 5 bases and J by 6 bases, with 14 bases between. The CDR3 consists of 13 residues. CDR1 is LNHDA and CDR2 is SQIVND in the germline V gene (reference sequence). Study-wide findings and caveats: Several patients had high TCRbeta diversity at day 60; it came from surviving recipient T cells and thymic progenitors. The main origin of T-cell counts and diversity one year after transplant was newly produced T cells.

TCRbeta library preparation incorporated unique molecular identifiers. TCRdb processed the PCR reads anew with MiXCR; each CDR3 protein has one entry. There are roughly 420,000 distinct CDR3 sequences in the sample; about 17% occur only once, and 25% to 35% lies in the top ten. The clonotype was recovered from a boy younger than two who had a stem cell transplant for Wiskott-Aldrich syndrome, so the T cells may come from the graft donor. Sequenced material: PBMCs, mostly from graft donor cells, taken 360 days after TCRalphabeta/CD19-depleted stem cell transplant. V is TRBV19 and J is TRBJ2-7, with D possibly matching TRBD1 (5 bases). CDR3: CASSPHRFSEQYF. CDR3 DNA: TGTGCCAGTAGTCCTCACAGGTTTTCCGAGCAGTACTTC.